This TCR beta chain was obtained from a study of regulatory T cells in long-lasting Graves disease. On the study more broadly: Less than 3 months of antithyroid drugs had been taken by newly diagnosed Graves' patients.

Broader study findings: Sharing of public clonotypes was greater in persistent patients (about 2,700) than in new patients (approximately 940). Among samples with persistent disease, TRBV28, TRBJ1-2 and TRBJ2-5 were favored.

The germline CDR1 and CDR2 sequences are DFQATT and SNEGSKA (reference sequence). The trim removed 6 bases at V and 6 bases at J, leaving 8 bases unmatched. The CDR3 totals 13 residues. The time point is: newly diagnosed GD, antithyroid drugs for less than 3 months. From PBMCs, RNA was extracted and then used to make the TCR library. Construction of TCR beta libraries relied on iRepertoire HTBI primers and on Arm-PCR targeting CDR3 regions. TCRdb recomputed calls from the multiplex PCR reads with MiXCR, one row per CDR3 protein. The data hold fewer than 350,000 distinct CDR3 sequences, with 18% observed a single time. To note about this clonotype: What it binds is not known.

This chain uses TRBV20-1 with TRBJ2-1; 7 bases map to TRBD2. The sample in question was peripheral blood mononuclear cells (PBMCs), obtained at new diagnosis, from a patient treated with antithyroid drugs. This TCR was recovered from a female donor with Graves disease. CDR3 amino acids: CSAAGWEGNEQFF. Written as DNA, the CDR3 is TGCAGTGCCGCCGGGTGGGAGGGCAATGAGCAGTTCTTC.